The 14 T cell receptor beta chains below come from one sample, sequenced in a study of cytomegalovirus exposure and HLA in healthy donors. The PCR contained 60 Vbeta and 13 Jbeta primers. TCRdb's table, derived via immunoSEQ multiplex PCR, lists solely in-frame clones and lacks some. The table lists around 170,000 clones, 65% to 75% of them singletons, with about 1.4% in the top ten. The sample comprised PBMCs. These receptors came from a girl between 5 and 17 years old in good health and CMV-seronegative.

The sample holds a few counts of this clone. The chain is built from TRBV18 and TRBJ1-4; D unresolved. Between the trimmed V and J ends, which lost 3 bases and 0 bases, there was a span of 20 bases. Germline V gene sequence: CDR1 KGHSH, CDR2 LQKENI. The CDR3 has 19 residues. CDR3 in amino acids: CASSPLIKPIGATNEKLFF. Here the CDR3 DNA reads TGTGCCAGCTCACCTCTCATAAAACCCATCGGGGCAACTAATGAAAAACTGTTTTTT.

CDR3 region: CASRFESSYNSPLHF. The DNA of the CDR3 is TGTGCCAGCAGGTTTGAGAGCTCCTATAATTCACCCCTCCACTTT. The chain combines TRBV7-9 with TRBJ1-6; no firm D call. CDR3 length equals 15 residues. Between the trimmed V and J ends, which lost 6 bases and 0 bases, there was a span of 9 bases. Germline V gene data show CDR1 as SEHNR and CDR2 as FQNEAQ (reference sequence). Full variable domain (rest looked up from reference TRBV7-9 and TRBJ1-6): DTGVSQNPRHKITKRGQNVTFRCDPISEHNRLYWYRQTLGQGPEFLTYFQNEAQLEKSRLLSDRFSAERPKGSFSTLEIQRTEQGDSAMYLCASRFESSYNSPLHFGNGTRLTVT.

The chain has TRBV19 and TRBJ1-1; D gene uncertain. V gave up 4 bases and J gave up 1 base, with 10 bases separating them. The CDR3 has 14 residues. CDR1 and CDR2 from the germline V gene are LNHDA and SQIVND (reference sequence). CDR3 nucleotides: TGTGCCAGTAGTAGGGAGGGTTCGAACACTGAAGCTTTCTTT. It translates to CASSREGSNTEAFF.

CDR3 protein: CASSLGTVLSGNTIYF. The CDR3, as DNA: TGTGCCAGCAGCTTAGGGACAGTTCTCTCTGGAAACACCATATATTTT. The chain joins TRBV7-2 to TRBJ1-3; possible D gene TRBD1, 6 bases. CDR3 size: 16 residues. Germline V lookup: CDR1 SGHTA, CDR2 FQGNSA. Trimming cost V 1 base and J 0 bases, with 10 bases left between them.

The CDR3 loop is CAWSVLGQGRNQPQHF. The DNA of the CDR3 is TGTGCCTGGAGTGTACTCGGACAGGGCAGGAATCAGCCCCAGCATTTT. This rearrangement joins TRBV30 to TRBJ1-5; 8 nucleotides align to TRBD1. Germline V CDR1 and CDR2: GTSNPN, SVGIG (reference sequence). V shed 0 bases and J 4 bases; nucleotides not matched to a gene: 8. This CDR3 spans 16 amino acids.

The rearrangement joins TRBV19 to TRBJ1-2; D not resolved. Germline V lookup: CDR1 LNHDA, CDR2 SQIVND (reference sequence). The CDR3 spans 11 residues. The V and J ends lost 11 bases and 8 bases respectively, with 15 bases between them. The CDR3 coding sequence is TGTGCCGTCGAGCGGGGAGGAGGCTACACCTTC. This encodes CAVERGGGYTF.

V and J are TRBV11-2 and TRBJ2-7; the D is unclear. Trimming removed 5 bases at V and 3 bases at J, with 11 bases between. The germline V gene encodes CDR1 SGHAT and CDR2 FQNNGV. This CDR3 spans 13 amino acids. CDR3 sequence reads: CASSLGPNYEQYF. The CDR3 DNA reads TGTGCCAGCAGCCTTGGGCCTAACTACGAGCAGTACTTC.

The V call is TRBV6-5, the J call TRBJ2-7; 8 bases fit TRBD2. The V gene end was trimmed by 0 bases and the J gene end by 7 bases; junction bases not matched to a gene: 11. The CDR3 spans 16 residues. Germline CDR1 MNHEY, CDR2 SVGAGI. The CDR3 reads CASSYSAGLGPVEQYF. DNA of the CDR3: TGTGCCAGCAGTTACTCGGCGGGACTAGGTCCGGTTGAGCAGTACTTC.

In DNA form, the CDR3 reads TGTGCCAGCAGCTTGAGGCGATTTAGCGGACGCTACAATGAGCAGTTCTTC. Encoded protein: CASSLRRFSGRYNEQFF. The chain combines TRBV5-6 with TRBJ2-1; the D gene is possibly TRBD2 (6 bases). The CDR3 covers 17 residues. Germline CDR1 reads SGHDT; CDR2 reads YYEEEE. Trimming pared 1 base from V and 3 bases from J, leaving 17 bases between. The variable domain in full, with the rest retrieved from reference TRBV5-6 and TRBJ2-1, is DAGVTQSPTHLIKTRGQQVTLRCSPKSGHDTVSWYQQALGQGPQFIFQYYEEEERQRGNFPDRFSGHQFPNYSSELNVNALLLGDSALYLCASSLRRFSGRYNEQFFGPGTRLTVL.

The gene calls are TRBV21-1 and TRBJ1-5; the D call in the table, TRBD1, was not verified against the DNA. TRBV21-1 is described as a pseudogene. The CDR3 spans 18 residues. The CDR3 loop reads CASSKVQGEVGGNQPQHF. CDR3 DNA: TGTGCCAGCAGCAAAGTACAGGGGGAGGTTGGTGGCAATCAGCCCCAGCATTTT.

The chain joins TRBV7-8 to TRBJ1-5; 10 bases align to TRBD1. CDR3 length: 14 residues. Germline CDR1 is SGHVS and CDR2 is FQNEAQ. Trimming at V came to 3 bases and at J to 7 bases, leaving 3 bases not matched to a gene. CDR3 in DNA: TGTGCCAGCAGCTTCGGACAGGGGGGACAGCCCCAGCATTTT. Its protein is CASSFGQGGQPQHF.

The J gene is TRBJ2-3, the V gene TRBV30; 8 nucleotides match TRBD2. J lost 0 bases, V lost 1 base, and 9 bases had no gene match. CDR3 length equals 17 residues. Germline V gene data show CDR1 as GTSNPN and CDR2 as SVGIG (reference sequence). In DNA, the CDR3 is TGTGCCTGGAGTGGCATAGGACAGCGGGGGAGCACAGATACGCAGTATTTT. This gives the protein CAWSGIGQRGSTDTQYF.

The V and J genes are TRBV7-6 and TRBJ2-7; tentatively, D is TRBD1 (5 bases). Germline CDR1 and CDR2: SGHVS and FNYEAQ. The V gene lost 6 bases and the J gene lost 4 bases, with 10 bases spanning the gap. This CDR3 has 12 amino acids. DNA of the CDR3: TGTGCCAGCAGTCCGACAGTGTACGAGCAGTACTTC. This translates into CASSPTVYEQYF.

The genes are TRBV19 and TRBJ1-6, with a possible D match to TRBD1 (5 bases). CDR1 LNHDA and CDR2 SQIVND come from the germline V gene (reference sequence). The CDR3 spans 13 residues. V was trimmed by 9 bases and J by 6 bases, leaving 12 bases between them. The CDR3 spells CARLAGSNSPLHF. The CDR3 nucleotides are TGTGCCAGACTAGCAGGGTCTAATTCACCCCTCCACTTT.